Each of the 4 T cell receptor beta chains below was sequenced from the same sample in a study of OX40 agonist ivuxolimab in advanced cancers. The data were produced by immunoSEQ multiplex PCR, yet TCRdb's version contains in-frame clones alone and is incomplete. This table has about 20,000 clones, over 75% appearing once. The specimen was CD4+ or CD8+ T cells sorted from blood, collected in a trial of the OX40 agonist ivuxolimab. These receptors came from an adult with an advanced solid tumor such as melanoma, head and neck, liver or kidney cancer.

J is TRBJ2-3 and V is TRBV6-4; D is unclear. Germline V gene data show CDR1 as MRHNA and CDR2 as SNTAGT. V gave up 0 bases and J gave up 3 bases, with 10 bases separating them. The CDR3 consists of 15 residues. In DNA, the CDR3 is TGTGCCAGCAGTGACTCAACGGACCCTACAGATACGCAGTATTTT. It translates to CASSDSTDPTDTQYF.

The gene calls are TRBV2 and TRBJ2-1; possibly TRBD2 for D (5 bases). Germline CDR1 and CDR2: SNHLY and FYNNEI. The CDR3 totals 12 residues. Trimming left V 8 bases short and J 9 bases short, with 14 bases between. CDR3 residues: CASEEVDLEQFF. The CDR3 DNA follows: TGTGCCAGCGAGGAGGTCGATCTTGAGCAGTTCTTC.

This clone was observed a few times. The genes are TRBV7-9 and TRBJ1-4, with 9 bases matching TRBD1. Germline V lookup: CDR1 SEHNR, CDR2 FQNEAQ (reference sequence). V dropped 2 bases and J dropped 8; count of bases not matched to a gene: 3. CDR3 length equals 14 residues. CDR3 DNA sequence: TGTGCCAGCAGCTTAAGGGACAGGGACGAAAAACTGTTTTTT. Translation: CASSLRDRDEKLFF.

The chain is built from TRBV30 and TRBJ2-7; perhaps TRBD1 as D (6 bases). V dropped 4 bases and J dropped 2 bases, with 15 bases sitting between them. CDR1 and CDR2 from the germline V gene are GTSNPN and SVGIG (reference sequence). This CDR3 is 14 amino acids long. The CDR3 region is CAWTTGTTTYEQYF. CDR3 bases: TGTGCCTGGACCACCGGGACAACTACCTACGAGCAGTACTTC.